These 10 T cell receptor beta chains originate from one sample sequenced in a study of OX40 agonist ivuxolimab in advanced cancers. Measured with immunoSEQ multiplex PCR; TCRdb has only the in-frame clones, and not every one. The profile covers fewer than 55,000 clones, with around four fifths appearing a single time and 1.5% to 2% taken by the ten largest. This sample comprised CD4+ or CD8+ T cells sorted from blood, obtained in a trial of the OX40 agonist ivuxolimab. These receptors originate from an adult with an advanced solid tumor such as melanoma, head and neck, liver or kidney cancer.

This rearrangement joins TRBV9 to TRBJ2-7; D is unresolved. Germline V gene lookup returns CDR1 SGDLS and CDR2 YYNGEE. The V end was cut by 0 bases, the J end by 6 bases, with 13 bases between. The CDR3 extends over 14 amino acids. CDR3 sequence reads: CASSVDYRASEQYF. The CDR3, as DNA: TGTGCCAGCAGCGTAGACTATAGGGCCTCCGAGCAGTACTTC. Variable domain in full (rest from reference TRBV9 and TRBJ2-7): DSGVTQTPKHLITATGQRVTLRCSPRSGDLSVYWYQQSLDQGLQFLIQYYNGEERAKGNILERFSAQQFPDLHSELNLSSLELGDSALYFCASSVDYRASEQYFGPGTRLTVT.

The rearrangement uses TRBV5-1 and TRBJ2-2, with 8 positions matching TRBD1. The CDR3 consists of 14 residues. V lost 3 bases to trimming and J lost 4 bases; unmatched junction nucleotides: 2. In germline, CDR1 is SGHRS, CDR2 YFSETQ. This chain's CDR3 is CASSSGQATGELFF. The CDR3 nucleotides are TGCGCCAGCAGCTCGGGACAGGCCACCGGGGAGCTGTTTTTT. Filled out from reference TRBV5-1 and TRBJ2-2, the complete variable domain reads KAGVTQTPRYLIKTRGQQVTLSCSPISGHRSVSWYQQTPGQGLQFLFEYFSETQRNKGNFPGRFSGRQFSNSRSEMNVSTLELGDSALYLCASSSGQATGELFFGEGSRLTVL.

The chain uses TRBV5-4 and TRBJ2-5; 8 bases are shared with TRBD1. After removal of 0 bases from V and 5 bases from J, the junction contained 6 bases not matched to a gene. The CDR3 is made up of 15 amino acids. CDR1 is SGHNT, CDR2 YYREEE, per germline (reference sequence). CDR3 bases: TGTGCCAGCAGCTTGGTTGACAGGGGTTGGGAGACCCAGTACTTC. As protein: CASSLVDRGWETQYF.

This clone is a singleton in its sample. The chain is built from TRBV7-8 and TRBJ1-2; 9 bases match TRBD1. V lost 1 base, J lost 5 bases, and 5 bases stayed unmatched. The germline V gene encodes CDR1 SGHVS and CDR2 FQNEAQ. The CDR3 extends over 15 amino acids. CDR3 residues: CASSLDRGQGYGYTF. CDR3 bases: TGTGCCAGCAGCTTAGACAGGGGGCAAGGGTATGGCTACACCTTC.

This chain connects TRBV5-1 to TRBJ1-5, with D maybe TRBD1 (5 bases). The germline V gene has CDR1 SGHRS and CDR2 YFSETQ. Trimming stripped 0 bases from V and 7 bases from J, with 17 bases between. The CDR3 covers 16 residues. The CDR3 sequence: CASSLAPGEGLQPQHF. The CDR3 DNA reads TGCGCCAGCAGCTTGGCCCCTGGGGAGGGACTGCAGCCCCAGCATTTT.

In its sample, this clone was seen a few times. The same CDR3 arises from other DNA sequences in this sample as well. The chain recombines TRBV18 with TRBJ1-1, with a weak D call TRBD1 (5 bases). The ends were cut back, 6 bases at V and 1 base at J, with 12 bases in the middle. The CDR3 runs 14 residues. CDR1 is KGHSH, CDR2 LQKENI, per germline. CDR3: CASSPGTANTEAFF. The CDR3 DNA is TGTGCCAGCTCTCCCGGGACGGCGAACACTGAAGCTTTCTTT.

This sequence joins TRBV4-2 and TRBJ2-1, with a tentative D call TRBD2 (6 bases). The CDR3 has 16 amino acids. V lost 1 base and J 4 bases, leaving 14 bases between the germline ends. Germline CDR1 and CDR2: LGHNA and YNFKEQ. CDR3 coding DNA: TGTGCCAGCAGCCAAGGCTTGGCGGGAAGGTACAATGAGCAGTTCTTC. Its translation: CASSQGLAGRYNEQFF.

This clone was counted between two and nine times. The CDR3, as DNA: TGTGCCAGCAGCTCCAGGGGGGCGGACCTACGGCCAGATACGCAGTATTTT. It is translated as CASSSRGADLRPDTQYF. This chain joins TRBV7-9 and TRBJ2-3; the D gene is possibly TRBD1 (7 bases). Between the trimmed V and J ends, which lost 4 bases and 4 bases, there was a span of 21 bases. The CDR3 has 17 amino acids. The germline V gene encodes CDR1 SEHNR and CDR2 FQNEAQ (reference sequence).

The genes are TRBV6-5 and TRBJ1-5; perhaps TRBD1 as D (5 bases). The V and J ends lost 4 bases and 11 bases respectively, with 24 bases between them. CDR1 is MNHEY, CDR2 SVGAGI, per germline. The length of the CDR3 is 16 residues. For the CDR3, the DNA is TGTGCCAGCAGTTCCGCCGGCAGGGCTCTGTGGTCAGCCCAGCATTTT. Amino acids: CASSSAGRALWSAQHF.

V and J are TRBV28 and TRBJ2-5; D may be TRBD2 (5 bases). Germline V gene data show CDR1 as MDHEN and CDR2 as SYDVKM. This CDR3 is 14 amino acids long. V was trimmed by 5 bases and J by 2 bases, leaving 12 bases between them. The CDR3 spells CASSRPGVQETQYF. The CDR3, as DNA: TGTGCCAGCAGTCGCCCCGGGGTACAAGAGACCCAGTACTTC. Using reference TRBV28 and TRBJ2-5 for the parts outside the CDR3, the full variable domain is DVKVTQSSRYLVKRTGEKVFLECVQDMDHENMFWYRQDPGLGLRLIYFSYDVKMKEKGDIPEGYSVSREKKERFSLILESASTNQTSMYLCASSRPGVQETQYFGPGTRLLVL.